This T cell receptor (beta chain) was sequenced during a study of vaccination and CD4 T cells after COVID-19. Study-wide context: Stimuli were overlapping spike peptide pools of SARS-CoV-2 and three common cold coronaviruses (HCoV-NL63, HCoV-OC43, HCoV-229E).

As to treatment: approximately nine-day PBMC culture with coronavirus spike peptide pools or control peptides (ViraFEST assay). On this clonotype: Its antigen is not identified.

Sequencing of the DNA from cultured CD4+ T cells was carried out with the Oncomine TCR Beta short-read assay. TCRdb independently ran MiXCR on the PCR reads; one entry per CDR3 protein. The table includes around 13,000 distinct CDR3 sequences, around 50% detected once. CDR1 is WSHSY and CDR2 is SAAADI in the germline V gene. Trimming left V 4 bases short and J 1 base short, with 11 bases between. This CDR3 is built from 14 residues. This clonotype was sampled from a human donor who had recovered from COVID-19. The chain employs TRBV10-2 and TRBJ2-7; D is possibly TRBD1 (7 bases). The sample was CD4+ T cells from blood, cultured in vitro. In nucleotides, the CDR3 is TGCGCCAGCAGTGTGCCAGGGGGGTCCTACGAGCAGTACTTC. This sequence encodes CASSVPGGSYEQYF.